This paragraph covers one T cell receptor beta chain sequence. Trimming took 1 base from V and 5 from J, leaving 12 bases between them. The CDR3 has 14 amino acids. CDR1 is SGHDT and CDR2 is YYEEEE in the germline V gene. The data originate from a study of control samples from healthy donors and cancer patients. This table comes from immunoSEQ multiplex PCR, and its TCRdb copy is limited to in-frame clones, with some not included. The data hold 70,000 or so clones, with around 94% observed a single time. The sequenced sample was blood. V is TRBV5-6 and J is TRBJ1-1; possibly TRBD1 for D (5 bases). The sequence derives from a woman between 35 and 50 years old in good health. The CDR3 protein is CASSLTGSGTEAFF. The CDR3 DNA sequence: TGTGCCAGCAGCTTGACAGGATCGGGAACTGAAGCTTTCTTT.